This T cell receptor beta chain appears in the sequencing data of a study of T cell responses to AZD1222 COVID-19 vaccine. Points from the study as a whole: Dominant CD4 TCR responses targeted spike regions 160-218 and 743-854. Mostly white British, mostly female donors; authors suggested clonal diversity may be underestimated.

Data came from immunoSEQ multiplex PCR; TCRdb stores just in-frame clones and leaves some out. Of about 120,000 clones in the sample, around 91% were seen once. The CDR3 runs 17 residues. Trimming pared 0 bases from V and 0 bases from J, leaving 14 bases between. CDR1 is LGHDT, CDR2 YNNKEL, per germline (reference sequence). Points on this clone: Its antigen is not known.

The TCR sequence derives from an adult in good health. The chain has TRBV3-1 (or the pseudogene TRBV3-2) and TRBJ1-2, with a possible D match to TRBD1 (5 bases). The sequencing here drew on peripheral blood, taken on day 0 of AZD1222 vaccination. The CDR3 region is CASSQDSPGSANYGYTF. The DNA for the CDR3 is TGTGCCAGCAGCCAAGATAGTCCAGGGAGCGCTAACTATGGCTACACCTTC.